Each of the 2 T cell receptor beta chains below was sequenced from the same sample in a study of identical twins. TCRdb reprocessed the 5' RACE reads with MiXCR, giving one entry per CDR3 protein. The repertoire holds about 530,000 distinct CDR3 sequences, with 12% to 15% as singletons. These sequences were also reported in another study, on yellow fever vaccine responses in identical twins.

Sequenced sample: CD4+ T cells sorted from blood. These receptor sequences come from a woman younger than 30 in good health.

V gene TRBV20-1 combines with J gene TRBJ2-7; TRBD1 matches at 10 bases. Germline V gives CDR1 DFQATT, CDR2 SNEGSKA (reference sequence). The J segment lost 0 bases and the V segment lost 3 bases, leaving 2 bases of the junction unmatched. This CDR3 spans 14 amino acids. CDR3 region: CSASGTGDSYEQYF. The CDR3 region has the DNA TGCAGTGCTAGCGGGACAGGGGACTCCTACGAGCAGTACTTC.

V usage is TRBV5-1 and J usage is TRBJ2-7; no reliable D call. The V end lost 0 bases, the J end lost 7 bases, and 17 bases lay between the germline ends. This CDR3 comprises 15 residues. Germline V gene sequence: CDR1 SGHRS, CDR2 YFSETQ. This CDR3 reads CASSLGDTALVEQYF. The CDR3 DNA reads as TGCGCCAGCAGCTTGGGTGATACAGCCTTAGTGGAGCAGTACTTC. The whole variable domain, filled in from reference TRBV5-1 and TRBJ2-7, reads KAGVTQTPRYLIKTRGQQVTLSCSPISGHRSVSWYQQTPGQGLQFLFEYFSETQRNKGNFPGRFSGRQFSNSRSEMNVSTLELGDSALYLCASSLGDTALVEQYFGPGTRLTVT.